Each of the 30 T cell receptor beta chains below was sequenced from the same sample in a study of T cells after yellow fever vaccination. TCRdb fed the 5' RACE reads into MiXCR, producing one record per CDR3 protein. In the table there are around 26,000 distinct CDR3 sequences, roughly 3.3% of which are singletons. The sequencing used PBMCs, either bulk or a sorted T-cell subset (CD4+, CD8+, memory, or dextramer-sorted; not recorded which), collected approximately 40 days after the first yellow fever vaccination. These receptors came from a man aged 18 to 30 who received the YFV17D yellow fever vaccine.

This clonotype was recorded many times. The gene calls are TRBV20-1 and TRBJ2-7; TRBD1 agrees at 11 bases. The CDR3 contains 15 residues. The germline V gene has CDR1 DFQATT and CDR2 SNEGSKA (reference sequence). V shed 4 bases and J 4 bases; nucleotides not matched to a gene: 9. CDR3 residues: CSATKAGTGGYEQYF. The CDR3 nucleotides are TGCAGTGCTACCAAGGCAGGGACAGGGGGTTACGAGCAGTACTTC.

The chain recombines TRBV5-4 with TRBJ2-7, with no clear D. In germline, CDR1 is SGHNT, CDR2 YYREEE (reference sequence). V was trimmed by 2 bases and J by 0 bases, leaving 6 bases between them. There are 13 residues in the CDR3. The CDR3 DNA is TGTGCCAGCAGCTTTTCCCGCTCCTACGAGCAGTACTTC. Its protein product is CASSFSRSYEQYF.

This clonotype was recorded at least ten times. The CDR3 region is CASSLYSNTEAFF. Here the CDR3 DNA reads TGTGCCAGCAGCTTGTACAGTAACACTGAAGCTTTCTTT. The chain recombines TRBV7-2 with TRBJ1-1; no reliable D call. With 3 bases removed from V and 2 bases from J, the gap between germline ends came to 7 bases. Germline V gene sequence: CDR1 SGHTA, CDR2 FQGNSA. The length of the CDR3 is 13 residues.

This clonotype was seen repeatedly, ten times or more. The chain combines TRBV6-5 with TRBJ1-6; no definite D call. The CDR3 is 12 residues long. V gave up 10 bases and J gave up 4 bases, with 8 bases separating them. Germline V gene data show CDR1 as MNHEY and CDR2 as SVGAGI. CDR3 nucleotide sequence: TGTGCCACCCGGGCGTATAATTCACCCCTCCACTTT. As protein: CATRAYNSPLHF.

In its sample, this clonotype was seen many times. One end of the junction fails to match germline, which may point to a read error. This chain links TRBV4-2 with TRBJ2-2; D perhaps matches TRBD2 (7 bases). This CDR3 contains 17 residues. Per germline, CDR1 LGHNA and CDR2 YNFKEQ. CDR3 nucleotides: TGTGCCAGCAGCCACCCCCCGGGGGGCCTGAACAACGGGGAGCTGTTTTTT. Protein: CASSHPPGGLNNGELFF.

This clonotype was found a few times. This may be a read error: a much more frequent sequence differs by one nucleotide. This chain joins TRBV5-1 and TRBJ1-2, with D possibly matching TRBD1 (6 bases). Between the trimmed V and J ends, which lost 0 bases and 9 bases, there was a span of 18 bases. The CDR3 contains 15 residues. CDR1 SGHRS and CDR2 YFSETQ come from the germline V gene. The CDR3 DNA follows: TGCGCCAGCAGCTTGGGGGCCCAGGGGACGCTCAGCTACACCTTC. Its translation: CASSLGAQGTLSYTF.

This clonotype was recorded at least ten times. The chain recombines TRBV19 with TRBJ1-3; 7 nucleotides align to TRBD1. The length of the CDR3 is 15 residues. The J segment lost 2 bases and the V segment lost 7 bases, leaving 8 bases of the junction unmatched. Germline-derived CDR1 and CDR2 are LNHDA and SQIVND (reference sequence). The CDR3 DNA reads as TGTGCCAGTACCTCGCTAGGGACAGCTGGAAACACCATATATTTT. Translating it yields CASTSLGTAGNTIYF.

By sample share, this clonotype is medium-sized. V is TRBV7-3 and J is TRBJ2-1; 12 bases are shared with TRBD2. V was clipped by 2 bases and J by 9 bases; unmatched bases: 11. This CDR3 comprises 17 residues. Looked up from germline, CDR1 is SGHTA and CDR2 is FQGTGA. This CDR3 reads CASSLHSGLAGTGEQFF. The DNA for the CDR3 is TGTGCCAGCAGCTTACATAGCGGACTAGCGGGGACGGGTGAGCAGTTCTTC.

The sample holds many counts of this clonotype. The genes are TRBV5-6 and TRBJ1-1; TRBD1 is a possible D gene (5 bases). There are 16 residues in the CDR3. Germline V gene lookup returns CDR1 SGHDT and CDR2 YYEEEE. V lost 4 bases and J 4 bases, leaving 20 bases between the germline ends. The CDR3 DNA is TGTGCCAGCAGCATCATGACGGTGGTCAGGGTCACTGAAGCTTTCTTT. It codes for CASSIMTVVRVTEAFF.

The sample holds many counts of this clonotype. This chain connects TRBV25-1 to TRBJ2-1; D tentatively reads TRBD1 or TRBD2 (5 bases each). Trimming left V 1 base short and J 5 bases short, with 9 bases between. Germline V lookup: CDR1 MGHDK, CDR2 SYGVNS. The CDR3 covers 14 residues. CDR3 DNA sequence: TGTGCCAGCAGTGAATTCAGAGGGGACAATGAGCAGTTCTTC. It encodes CASSEFRGDNEQFF.

This clonotype occurred many times. The J gene is TRBJ2-3, the V gene TRBV5-6, with 7 bases identical to TRBD2. J was trimmed by 0 bases and V by 0 bases; bases with no gene match: 10. The CDR3 is 18 amino acids. Germline V CDR1 and CDR2: SGHDT, YYEEEE. CDR3 nucleotide sequence: TGTGCCAGCAGCTTGGGGGGGGGAAACGTATGGAGCACAGATACGCAGTATTTT. This codes for CASSLGGGNVWSTDTQYF.

In its sample, this clonotype was seen many times. The chain recombines TRBV6-5 with TRBJ2-2; tentative D call: TRBD2 (6 bases). Trimming pared 6 bases from V and 6 bases from J, leaving 23 bases between. CDR1 and CDR2 from the germline V gene are MNHEY and SVGAGI. The CDR3 spans 17 residues. The CDR3 region has the DNA TGTGCCAGCAGATCCCCTTCTAGCGAGGGCCGTTCCGGGGAGCTGTTTTTT. It is translated as CASRSPSSEGRSGELFF.

There are many counts of this clonotype. The chain employs TRBV4-1 and TRBJ2-7; TRBD1 aligns across 9 bases. J gave up 3 bases and V 4 bases, and 13 bases lay outside the gene matches. Germline V lookup: CDR1 MGHRA, CDR2 YSYEKL. The CDR3 runs to 17 residues. The CDR3 DNA follows: TGCGCCAGCAGCCCCCGGGACAGGGCACTTCCAAGCTACGAGCAGTACTTC. Protein product: CASSPRDRALPSYEQYF.

This clonotype was counted many times. V gene TRBV6-5 combines with J gene TRBJ1-2; the D is unclear. The CDR3 has 15 amino acids. Germline values: CDR1 MNHEY, CDR2 SVGAGI. Trimming cost V 5 bases and J 7 bases, with 20 bases left between them. Here the CDR3 DNA reads TGTGCCAGCAGTCGCACGATCATCAAGGGAAGTGGCTACACCTTC. As protein: CASSRTIIKGSGYTF.

This clonotype was recorded many times. The chain carries TRBV29-1 and TRBJ2-5, with D maybe TRBD2 (5 bases). V shed 6 bases and J shed 5 bases, with 10 bases lying between them. The CDR3 spans 11 residues. Germline CDR1 SQVTM, CDR2 ANQGSEA. The DNA for the CDR3 is TGCAGCGTCGGACTTCGGGAGACCCAGTACTTC. It yields the protein CSVGLRETQYF.

There are many counts of this clonotype. The chain uses TRBV7-8 and TRBJ2-5; D might be TRBD1 (6 bases). V lost 7 bases to trimming and J lost 2 bases, with 17 bases between them. Germline V gene sequence: CDR1 SGHVS, CDR2 FQNEAQ. This CDR3 is 15 amino acids long. Here the CDR3 DNA reads TGTGCCAGCACCCAGGGGCAGGGCCCACAAGAGACCCAGTACTTC. It yields the protein CASTQGQGPQETQYF.

This clonotype was seen ten or more times. This chain uses TRBV4-2 with TRBJ1-6, with D uncertain. The V end was cut by 0 bases, the J end by 10 bases, with 10 bases between. The CDR3 is 14 residues long. CDR1 LGHNA and CDR2 YNFKEQ come from the germline V gene. CDR3: CASSQDRHPSPLHF. Written as DNA, the CDR3 is TGTGCCAGCAGCCAAGATCGGCACCCCTCACCCCTCCACTTT.

This clonotype was found many times. This chain joins TRBV19 and TRBJ1-5, with D unresolved. Trimming left V 7 bases short and J 9 bases short, with 22 bases between. The V gene's germline CDR1 is LNHDA and CDR2 SQIVND (reference sequence). The CDR3 extends over 15 amino acids. The CDR3 loop is CASTYSGPLQGPQHF. The CDR3, as DNA: TGTGCCAGTACTTACTCCGGACCACTTCAAGGGCCCCAGCATTTT.

This clonotype is judged medium-sized (0.01 to 0.1%). The rearrangement joins TRBV12-3 or TRBV12-4 to TRBJ2-3; 11 bases match TRBD1. This CDR3 is built from 14 residues. V lost 6 bases and J lost 5; bases outside the gene matches: 4. The CDR3 region is CASSFGTGGDTQYF. CDR3 sequence (DNA): TGTGCCAGCAGCTTCGGGACAGGGGGAGATACGCAGTATTTT.

This clonotype appeared many times. The chain recombines TRBV20-1 with TRBJ1-6, with no clear D. Germline V gives CDR1 DFQATT, CDR2 SNEGSKA (reference sequence). This CDR3 has 14 residues. The V gene lost 0 bases and the J gene lost 10 bases, with 13 bases spanning the gap. CDR3 coding DNA: TGCAGTGCTAGAGATGGCAGGACGTTCTCACCCCTCCACTTT. Its protein product is CSARDGRTFSPLHF.

This clonotype was counted at least ten times. The J gene is TRBJ2-7, the V gene TRBV4-3, with a tentative D call TRBD1 (5 bases). V shed 0 bases and J shed 2 bases, with 11 bases lying between them. Germline CDR1 reads LGHNA; CDR2 reads YSLEER. The CDR3 is 15 residues long. The CDR3 is CASSQDLGQPYEQYF. CDR3 coding DNA: TGCGCCAGCAGCCAAGACCTAGGACAACCCTACGAGCAGTACTTC.

This clonotype was seen repeatedly, ten times or more. The CDR3: CASSKTGQVKNIQYF. CDR3 DNA: TGTGCCAGCAGTAAAACCGGACAGGTCAAAAACATTCAGTACTTC. The chain recombines TRBV6-1 with TRBJ2-4, with TRBD1 matching over 7 bases. V shed 5 bases, J shed 3 bases, and the junction held 7 bases outside the gene matches. Germline values: CDR1 MNHNS, CDR2 SASEGT. This CDR3 comprises 15 residues.

The table lists this clonotype with many counts. The rearrangement uses TRBV6-5 and TRBJ2-7, with 8 bases aligning to TRBD1. Germline V gene sequence: CDR1 MNHEY, CDR2 SVGAGI. The CDR3 sequence is 16 residues long. Trimming took 6 bases from V and 5 from J; bases not matched to a gene: 15. The CDR3 DNA follows: TGTGCCAGCAGCTCAATCCCCCAGGGGGCGGAAAACGAGCAGTACTTC. This gives the protein CASSSIPQGAENEQYF.

This clonotype was seen many times. This sequence joins TRBV11-1 and TRBJ2-6, with 7 bases aligning to TRBD1. The CDR3 consists of 17 residues. Looked up from germline, CDR1 is SGHAT and CDR2 is FQDESV (reference sequence). With 5 bases clipped from V and 0 bases from J, the junction kept 7 bases outside the gene matches. Here the CDR3 reads CASSITTGRSGANVLTF. CDR3 sequence (DNA): TGTGCCAGCAGCATTACGACAGGGCGCTCTGGGGCCAACGTCCTGACTTTC.

This clonotype showed up many times. V usage is TRBV15 and J usage is TRBJ1-4; TRBD1 aligns across 7 bases. This CDR3 region has 15 residues. The V gene's germline CDR1 is LNHNV and CDR2 YYDKDF (reference sequence). The junction had 7 bases not matched to a gene; V was cut back by 3 bases and J by 6 bases. DNA of the CDR3: TGTGCCACCAGCAGGTACACAGGGGTCGATGAAAAACTGTTTTTT. Translation: CATSRYTGVDEKLFF.

The table lists this clonotype with many counts. The V gene is TRBV7-2, the J gene TRBJ2-3, with D possibly TRBD2 on 5 matching bases. V was trimmed by 1 base and J by 5 bases, leaving 19 bases between them. This CDR3 contains 17 residues. Germline loops: CDR1 SGHTA, CDR2 FQGNSA. In nucleotides, the CDR3 is TGTGCCAGCAGCTTAGGGCTAGCAGCAACCTTGGGAGATACGCAGTATTTT. Translation: CASSLGLAATLGDTQYF.

The chain links TRBV20-1 to TRBJ1-6; D possibly corresponds to TRBD1 (6 bases). The CDR3 totals 13 residues. Germline V gives CDR1 DFQATT, CDR2 SNEGSKA (reference sequence). The V and J ends lost 1 base and 7 bases respectively, with 8 bases between them. The CDR3 loop is CSARGQGNSPLHF. Here the CDR3 DNA reads TGCAGTGCTAGAGGGCAGGGGAATTCACCCCTCCACTTT.

By sample share, this clonotype is large. This chain links TRBV7-8 with TRBJ2-1; 8 nucleotides agree with TRBD2. Germline lookup yields CDR1 SGHVS and CDR2 FQNEAQ. The length of the CDR3 is 18 residues. Losses at the gene ends were 0 bases for V and 0 bases for J; bases not matched to a gene: 7. CDR3 nucleotide sequence: TGTGCCAGCAGCTTAGCGCTTATAGCGGGGTTCTCCTACAATGAGCAGTTCTTC. Its translation: CASSLALIAGFSYNEQFF. The entire variable domain, with the rest obtained from reference TRBV7-8 and TRBJ2-1, is as follows: GAGVSQSPRYKVAKRGQDVALRCDPISGHVSLFWYQQALGQGPEFLTYFQNEAQLDKSGLPSDRFFAERPEGSVSTLKIQRTQQEDSAVYLCASSLALIAGFSYNEQFFGPGTRLTVL.

This clonotype occurred many times. V is TRBV9 and J is TRBJ2-5; 9 bases agree with TRBD2. Germline CDR1 reads SGDLS; CDR2 reads YYNGEE. Trimming at V came to 2 bases and at J to 5 bases, leaving 4 bases not matched to a gene. The CDR3 has 14 amino acids. The CDR3 loop is CASSVGLARETQYF. The CDR3 DNA reads TGTGCCAGCAGCGTGGGACTAGCTCGCGAGACCCAGTACTTC.

This clonotype occurred many times. V gene TRBV10-3 combines with J gene TRBJ2-7; 7 nucleotides align to TRBD2. This CDR3 has 14 residues. Germline CDR1 and CDR2: ENHRY and SYGVKD. J gave up 3 bases and V 6 bases, and 8 bases lay outside the gene matches. The chain's CDR3 is CAIRGGETGYEQYV. The CDR3 bases are TGTGCCATCAGGGGGGGGGAGACGGGCTACGAGCAGTACGTC.